This is a list of T cell receptor beta chains from one sample in a study of blood T cell repertoires in COVID-19. The repertoire was sequenced with immunoSEQ multiplex PCR; TCRdb's copy has only in-frame clones and lacks some. This sample has over 35,000 clones; approximately 70% occur once, and the top ten carry 6.2%. The sample was peripheral blood. These receptors originate from a man aged 80 or over with acute or convalescent COVID-19. The CDR3 runs from the conserved cysteine through the conserved F or W. The D gene is left open where the match is weak. The size field is filled for only some rows; it gives once, few, many or a size class.

>14|once|TRBJ2-3|-|TRBV30
TGTGCCTGGAGTGTGAGCAAGAGCACAGATACGCAGTATTTT
CAWSVSKSTDTQYF
>15|-|TRBJ2-5|TRBD2|TRBV4-3
TGCGCCAGCAGCCCCCGGACTAGCCTCGAAGAGACCCAGTACTTC
CASSPRTSLEETQYF
>14|once|TRBJ1-1|-|TRBV5-1
TGCGCCAGCACACAGGGAGGGGAGGACACTGAAGCTTTCTTT
CASTQGGEDTEAFF
>18|-|TRBJ2-1|TRBD1|TRBV18
TGTGCCAGCTCACCCGCCCTACAGGGGGTATCTCCTACGAATGAGCAGTTCTTC
CASSPALQGVSPTNEQFF
>15|-|TRBJ2-1|TRBD1|TRBV9
TGTGCCAGCAGCTATACAGGGGTCTCCTACAATGAGCAGTTCTTC
CASSYTGVSYNEQFF
>15|-|TRBJ2-1|TRBD2|TRBV6-5
TGTGCCGGTGGGGGACTAGCGGGAGGGGTGGGTGAGCAGTTCTTC
CAGGGLAGGVGEQFF
>15|-|TRBJ2-7|-|TRBV9
TGTGCCAGCAGCGCCGGACTAGGCGAGGGGGACGAGCAGTACTTC
CASSAGLGEGDEQYF
>15|-|TRBJ1-4|TRBD1|TRBV12-5
TGTGCTAGTGGTCCCTGGACAGGGGGTAATGAAAAACTGTTTTTT
CASGPWTGGNEKLFF
>16|-|TRBJ2-1|TRBD2|TRBV7-9
TGTGCCAGCAGCCGGACTAGCGGGGGGCCAAGGAATGAGCAGTTCTTC
CASSRTSGGPRNEQFF
>16|-|TRBJ1-1|-|TRBV7-9
TGTGCCAGCAGCCAAATCGATTTAGTCTCGGACACTGAAGCTTTCTTT
CASSQIDLVSDTEAFF
>15|few|TRBJ1-2|TRBD1|TRBV2
TGTGCCAGCAGTACCCTGGGACAGGACCCGAGGGGCTACACCTTC
CASSTLGQDPRGYTF